This T cell receptor beta chain was captured by sequencing in a study of neurological immune-mediated disorders (dated by TCRdb to between 2019 and 2020). The study in broad terms: Peripheral blood TCR-beta repertoires from HTLV-I-associated myelopathy (HAM/TSP) patients, multiple sclerosis patients and healthy controls were compared by UMI-based sequencing. The approximately 110 TCR-beta libraries included longitudinal samples, technical triplicates and paired sorted CD4+ and CD8+ T-cell subsets alongside PBMC samples. Longitudinal HAM/TSP and healthy donors had 3 time-points each (roughly 3-40 month intervals). The cohort comprised approximately 67 subjects: roughly 15 HAM/TSP patients, roughly 34 multiple sclerosis patients and 20 healthy controls. Study-wide findings and limitations: Across subjects, expanded clones never shared an identical CDR3 amino acid sequence, which suggests that the TCR-beta repertoires in every group were private. TCR clonal expansion was highest in HAM/TSP patients and lowest in MS patients, with MS patients falling below even healthy controls.

cDNA was synthesized by template-switch 5'RACE using a primer carrying a 10-nucleotide random unique molecular identifier by which each TCR transcript was tagged. Each sequencing run produced over 180 million TCR-beta sequences covering 15-18 subjects. The RNeasy kit was used to extract total RNA. The KAPA Real-time Library Amplification kit was used to amplify TCR-beta VDJ regions with primers targeting the TCR constant region and the 5'RACE anchor. A first PCR added sample indexes and Illumina adaptors, after which a second PCR increased the library yield. After Ampure bead purification, the TCR product of roughly 650 bp was size-selected on a 2% E-gel SizeSelection system. Before pooling, libraries had their quality checked on a Bioanalyzer, their concentration measured with Qubit, and their quantity determined with the Kapa Library Quantification kit. Libraries were sequenced paired-end 2 x 150 bp on an Illumina HiSeq 2500. To increase sequence diversity, about 25-31% phiX was spiked into each library pool. The original pipeline was this. Quality-filtered reads were processed with the UMI-based MiGEC pipeline, which removed over 75% of raw TCR sequences during error correction. IMGT germline references were used for aligning VDJ genes, and each clonotype was defined as a unique CDR3 amino acid sequence together with its V-J genes. Clonal expansion, Shannon diversity and CDR3 relatedness were evaluated with VDJtools (CalcPairwiseDistances, ClusterSamples), while phylogenetic trees were built in CLCbio workbench. Clones with at least 8 unique UMIs were defined as expanded, with this threshold being based on coefficient-of-variation modelling across technical triplicates. TCRdb reworked the public reads: Q25 trimming with fastp, MiXCR clone assembly, productive beta chains retained. All rows with the same CDR3 protein become a single entry with the most common DNA and genes. These V and J calls originate from TCRdb's pipeline instead of the authors' own analysis. A total of fewer than 110,000 distinct CDR3 sequences appear in this sample, 10% to 13% of them only once. Around 3.3% of the sample rests with the top ten.

At the junction V is shortened by 6 bases and J by 4 bases; bases outside the gene matches: 9. CDR1 is given as MDHEN and CDR2 as SYDVKM, both from the germline V gene. The CDR3 sequence holds 14 residues, the cysteine and phenylalanine included. Only the CDR3 region is kept as DNA, spanning 42 bases read in frame from base 1. Ten or more counts support this clonotype. It lacks a known antigen. Base quality data are lacking; no much larger clone is found one base away. Sample time point, as interpreted from the label and publication: longitudinal time-point 3. Libraries from unsorted PBMCs were made from 2 million PBMCs kept in RNAlater at -80 degrees C until RNA extraction. Peripheral blood underwent Ficoll-Hypaque density gradient centrifugation to isolate PBMCs, which were then cryopreserved in liquid nitrogen.

The receptor was isolated from a female donor with HTLV-1-associated myelopathy (HAM/TSP). Material for sequencing was PBMCs. Rearrangement joined TRBV28 to TRBJ2-7, and 7 junctional nucleotides match TRBD1. Here is the DNA: TGTGCCAGCAGAACCCGACAGGGTTATTACGAGCAGTACTTC. It encodes CASRTRQGYYEQYF.